A single T cell receptor beta chain is shown here with its context. Its specificity is not known. The study ran the assay at deep level. For sorted subsets, about 200 ng DNA per replicate equaled about 27,000 T cell genomes. In the authors' workflow: In the immunoSEQ data, sequences were junction-only and lacked quality scores, so filtering differed. Assay used: immunoSEQ multiplex PCR; TCRdb lists only in-frame clones, some missing. D and trimming were read from the DNA, whereas the V and J calls and clone size are those reported in that table. The sample has under 2.5 million clones, about nine tenths seen once; the top ten hold around 0.4%. The sample originates from a study of shared clonotypes between healthy human individuals. Study findings and constraints: As a rule, naive subsets had a larger estimated richness than memory subsets.

The CDR3 totals 15 residues. V was trimmed by 1 base and J by 2 bases, leaving 12 bases between them. The germline CDR1 and CDR2 sequences are SGHVS and FNYEAQ. This receptor was identified in a man aged 18 to 30 in good health. Some clones in this sample may be carry-over from other donors' samples. Sequencing was carried out using naive CD4+ T cells from PBMCs. Subset meaning: CD45RA+ positively selected. The gene calls are TRBV7-6 and TRBJ2-7; tentatively, D is TRBD1 (5 bases). The DNA of the CDR3 is TGTGCCAGCAGCTTAGTTACAGGAGCCGCCTACGAGCAGTACTTC. Translating gives CASSLVTGAAYEQYF.